Below, 28 T cell receptor beta chains from the same sample are listed, as sequenced in a study of regulatory T cells in long-lasting Graves disease. Time point meaning: persistent/refractory GD, antithyroid drugs over 5 years with positive TRAb. The TCR library used RNA extracted from PBMCs. iRepertoire HTBI primers and Arm-PCR of CDR3 regions built TCR beta libraries. A single record per CDR3 protein comes from TCRdb applying MiXCR to the multiplex PCR reads. This table holds fewer than 450,000 distinct CDR3 sequences, 20% to 30% found once. Sequencing used peripheral blood mononuclear cells (PBMCs), obtained when the disease was refractory, from a patient treated with antithyroid drugs. Receptor source: a female donor with Graves disease.

At least ten counts were recorded for this clonotype. The V gene is TRBV3-1, the J gene TRBJ2-5; D may be TRBD2 (5 bases). Trimming removed 1 base at V and 6 bases at J, with 9 bases between. This CDR3 region has 13 residues. Germline V lookup: CDR1 LGHDT, CDR2 YNNKEL (reference sequence). CDR3 amino acids: CASSQVRVKTQYF. Written as DNA, the CDR3 is TGTGCCAGCAGCCAAGTGCGGGTAAAGACCCAGTACTTC.

This clonotype has more than one count but fewer than ten. The chain has TRBV5-1 and TRBJ1-1; no reliable D call. The length of the CDR3 is 14 residues. V shed 1 base and J shed 3 bases, with 10 bases lying between them. Germline V gene sequence: CDR1 SGHRS, CDR2 YFSETQ. The CDR3, as DNA: TGCGCCAGCAGCTTGTTTTTTGGTGACACTGAAGCTTTCTTT. Translated: CASSLFFGDTEAFF.

This clonotype has more than one count but fewer than ten. Here the CDR3 reads CASSLKTSHTEAFF. CDR3 bases: TGTGCCAGCAGCTTAAAAACCTCCCACACTGAAGCTTTCTTT. V is TRBV7-2 and J is TRBJ1-1, with D unresolved. Germline V CDR1 and CDR2: SGHTA, FQGNSA. This CDR3 region has 14 residues. V was cut by 2 bases and J by 3 bases, with 10 bases left in between.

The table lists this clonotype with many counts. The CDR3 reads CASSLDRASYEQYF. CDR3 bases: TGTGCCAGCAGTCTTGACAGGGCTAGTTACGAGCAGTACTTC. This rearrangement joins TRBV7-2 to TRBJ2-7, with TRBD1 matching over 7 bases. Germline lookup yields CDR1 SGHTA and CDR2 FQGNSA. After removal of 6 bases from V and 4 bases from J, the junction contained 9 bases not matched to a gene. The CDR3 contains 14 residues.

This chain joins TRBV7-2 and TRBJ2-7, with D maybe TRBD2 (6 bases). Between the trimmed V and J ends, which lost 5 bases and 1 base, there was a span of 18 bases. The V gene's germline CDR1 is SGHTA and CDR2 FQGNSA. CDR3 length: 16 residues. CDR3 loop: CASSPISSGTSYEQYF. In DNA, the CDR3 is TGTGCCAGCAGCCCCATTAGTAGCGGAACTTCCTACGAGCAGTACTTC. Together with reference TRBV7-2 and TRBJ2-7, the CDR3 gives the full variable domain: GAGVSQSPSNKVTEKGKDVELRCDPISGHTALYWYRQSLGQGLEFLIYFQGNSAPDKSGLPSDRFSAERTGGSVSTLTIQRTQQEDSAVYLCASSPISSGTSYEQYFGPGTRLTVT.

This clonotype was counted many times. This sequence joins TRBV28 and TRBJ2-7, with D perhaps TRBD2 (6 bases). The CDR3 has 14 residues. CDR1 is MDHEN, CDR2 SYDVKM, per germline. Trimming pared 5 bases from V and 7 bases from J, leaving 18 bases between. The CDR3 here is CASSPRGTAFEQYF. The CDR3 DNA follows: TGTGCCAGCAGTCCCCGCGGGACGGCGTTTGAGCAGTACTTC.

The chain employs TRBV5-1 and TRBJ2-2, with D perhaps TRBD2 (5 bases). Germline V gene sequence: CDR1 SGHRS, CDR2 YFSETQ. The CDR3 is 15 residues long. Trimming stripped 6 bases from V and 6 bases from J, with 18 bases between. For the CDR3, the DNA is TGCGCCAGCACCTCCCCCCCCTCCGGGGCCGGGGAGCTGTTTTTT. Translation: CASTSPPSGAGELFF.

This clonotype was counted many times. The rearrangement links TRBV12-3 or TRBV12-4 to TRBJ2-5; 10 bases match TRBD2. The CDR3 consists of 15 residues. The V and J ends lost 5 bases and 4 bases, in that order; junction bases with no gene match: 7. The CDR3 DNA sequence: TGTGCCAGCAGTCTCTCACTAGCGGGAAGAGAGACCCAGTACTTC. This translates into CASSLSLAGRETQYF.

The chain employs TRBV19 and TRBJ2-7; D is perhaps TRBD2 (5 bases). Per germline, CDR1 LNHDA and CDR2 SQIVND (reference sequence). V gave up 9 bases and J gave up 3 bases, with 18 bases separating them. The CDR3 runs 14 residues. The CDR3 here is CASRPAEASYEQYF. CDR3 coding DNA: TGTGCCAGCCGACCCGCGGAGGCCAGCTACGAGCAGTACTTC.

This rearrangement joins TRBV13 to TRBJ2-2, with a weak D call TRBD2 (6 bases). The CDR3 has 16 amino acids. Germline CDR1 PRHDT, CDR2 FYEKMQ (reference sequence). V was pared by 4 bases and J by 0 bases, with 12 bases between. The CDR3 DNA reads as TGTGCCAGCAGCTCCCCCCTAGCGCCGAACACCGGGGAGCTGTTTTTT. Protein sequence: CASSSPLAPNTGELFF.

At least ten counts were recorded for this clonotype. The V call is TRBV7-2, the J call TRBJ2-7, with D uncertain. The V end lost 0 bases, the J end lost 1 base, and 4 bases lay between the germline ends. Germline V lookup: CDR1 SGHTA, CDR2 FQGNSA. The CDR3 loop spans 13 amino acids. CDR3 sequence reads: CASSLARSYEQYF. As DNA, the CDR3 is TGTGCCAGCAGCTTAGCGAGGTCCTACGAGCAGTACTTC.

This clonotype was counted a few times. The V gene is TRBV30, the J gene TRBJ2-2; 7 nucleotides align to TRBD2. Germline V gene lookup returns CDR1 GTSNPN and CDR2 SVGIG (reference sequence). The CDR3 is made up of 16 amino acids. The V segment lost 3 bases and the J segment 5 bases; nucleotides outside the gene matches: 12. The CDR3 protein is CAWRRYRAGKTGELFF. CDR3 in DNA: TGTGCCTGGAGACGTTACCGAGCGGGGAAGACCGGGGAGCTGTTTTTT.

The chain carries TRBV20-1 and TRBJ2-7; TRBD2 matches 9 bases. This CDR3 comprises 12 residues. The germline gives CDR1 DFQATT, CDR2 SNEGSKA (reference sequence). V shed 1 base and J 5 bases; nucleotides not matched to a gene: 0. The CDR3 DNA follows: TGCAGTGCTAGAGGACTAGCGGACGAGCAGTACTTC. It specifies CSARGLADEQYF.

This rearrangement joins TRBV7-8 to TRBJ2-1, with TRBD2 matching over 12 bases. Germline CDR1 and CDR2: SGHVS and FQNEAQ. V was pared by 5 bases and J by 7 bases, with 6 bases of the junction left unmatched. The CDR3 runs to 15 residues. The CDR3 protein is CASSKTSGSLNEQFF. DNA of the CDR3: TGTGCCAGCAGCAAGACTAGCGGGAGCTTAAATGAGCAGTTCTTC.

V usage is TRBV27 and J usage is TRBJ2-5; TRBD2 aligns across 7 bases. Germline V gene data show CDR1 as MNHEY and CDR2 as SMNVEV (reference sequence). This CDR3 comprises 14 residues. V was pared by 2 bases and J by 2 bases, with 2 bases of the junction left unmatched. The CDR3 sequence is CASSLGGEQETQYF. The CDR3 coding sequence is TGTGCCAGCAGTTTAGGGGGGGAGCAAGAGACCCAGTACTTC.

This clonotype has ten or more counts. The gene calls are TRBV2 and TRBJ1-2, with 7 bases lining up with TRBD1. CDR1 and CDR2 (germline): SNHLY, FYNNEI. V trimming: 3 bases; J trimming: 6 bases; junction bases outside the gene matches: 4. This CDR3 spans 13 amino acids. CDR3 DNA: TGTGCCAGCAGTGACCAGGGGGTAAATGGCTACACCTTC. This encodes CASSDQGVNGYTF.

The chain recombines TRBV24-1 with TRBJ2-3, with 11 bases that match TRBD2. V gave up 3 bases and J gave up 0 bases; unmatched junction bases: 7. In germline, CDR1 is KGHDR, CDR2 SFDVKD. The CDR3 consists of 18 residues. The CDR3 DNA sequence: TGTGCCACCAGTGATCTAGCGGGAGGCAGACTTAGCACAGATACGCAGTATTTT. This translates into CATSDLAGGRLSTDTQYF.

The table lists this clonotype with many counts. The chain couples TRBV3-1 to TRBJ2-2; 8 bases map to TRBD2. CDR1 LGHDT and CDR2 YNNKEL come from the germline V gene (reference sequence). After removal of 4 bases from V and 7 bases from J, the junction contained 5 bases not matched to a gene. The CDR3 has 14 residues. CDR3 residues: CASSPAGAVGELFF. CDR3 nucleotide sequence: TGTGCCAGCAGCCCAGCGGGAGCGGTCGGGGAGCTGTTTTTT.

The sample holds one count of this clonotype. One base away lies a much larger clone, so this may be a sequencing read error. The chain combines TRBV11-3 with TRBJ2-7, with 11 bases aligning to TRBD2. This CDR3 comprises 15 residues. With V trimmed by 5 bases and J by 3 bases, 6 bases remained unmatched. The germline gives CDR1 SGHNT, CDR2 YENEEA. The CDR3: CASSPGTSGLYEQYF. The CDR3 nucleotides are TGTGCCAGCAGCCCCGGGACTAGCGGCCTCTACGAGCAGTACTTC.

This clonotype turned up a few times. This chain uses TRBV6-1 with TRBJ2-2, with 14 bases aligning to TRBD2. After removal of 5 bases from V and 4 bases from J, the junction contained 6 bases not matched to a gene. The CDR3 length is 17 residues. Germline CDR1 and CDR2: MNHNS and SASEGT. The CDR3 protein is CASSPWGLAGVTGELFF. In DNA form, the CDR3 reads TGTGCCAGCAGTCCTTGGGGACTAGCGGGAGTCACCGGGGAGCTGTTTTTT.

This clonotype appeared a few times. The CDR3 reads CASSFHLNEQYF. CDR3 bases: TGTGCCAGCAGCTTTCACTTAAACGAGCAGTACTTC. The chain uses TRBV7-9 and TRBJ2-7; unclear D gene. Between the trimmed V and J ends, which lost 3 bases and 5 bases, there was a span of 8 bases. Germline loops: CDR1 SEHNR, CDR2 FQNEAQ (reference sequence). The CDR3 has 12 amino acids.

The J gene is TRBJ1-5, the V gene TRBV20-1, with D possibly TRBD1 on 5 matching bases. V lost 6 bases, J lost 2 bases, and 17 bases lay in between. CDR1 is DFQATT, CDR2 SNEGSKA, per germline (reference sequence). The CDR3 extends over 15 amino acids. The CDR3 spells CSAPYQGGGNQPQHF. For the CDR3, the DNA is TGCAGTGCGCCTTATCAGGGTGGTGGCAATCAGCCCCAGCATTTT.

J is TRBJ1-2 and V is TRBV3-1; D possibly corresponds to TRBD1 (5 bases). CDR3 length equals 15 residues. Germline CDR1 is LGHDT and CDR2 is YNNKEL (reference sequence). The germline V and J ends were trimmed by 0 bases and 8 bases, with 16 bases remaining between them. CDR3 sequence: CASSQEVGRTRGYTF. The CDR3 DNA reads TGTGCCAGCAGCCAAGAAGTGGGACGGACTCGCGGCTACACCTTC.

Many counts were recorded for this clonotype. The CDR3 sequence: CASSEAQGQVEDGELFF. CDR3 nucleotides: TGTGCCAGCAGTGAAGCCCAGGGACAGGTGGAGGACGGGGAGCTGTTTTTT. The V call is TRBV6-1, the J call TRBJ2-2, with 8 bases aligning to TRBD1. CDR1 is MNHNS, CDR2 SASEGT, per germline. V was clipped by 0 bases and J by 7 bases; unmatched bases: 10. The CDR3 length is 17 residues.

This clonotype was detected only a few times. The V call is TRBV30, the J call TRBJ1-2; D unresolved. The CDR3 runs to 12 residues. CDR1 is GTSNPN and CDR2 is SVGIG in the germline V gene (reference sequence). CDR3 nucleotide sequence: TGTGCTCTATCCTCTGGTATCTATGGCTACACCTTC. Protein sequence: CALSSGIYGYTF.

A few counts support this clonotype. The chain joins TRBV10-3 to TRBJ2-3, with D maybe TRBD2 (7 bases). V shed 10 bases and J shed 2 bases, with 16 bases lying between them. CDR3 size: 14 residues. From germline, CDR1 is ENHRY and CDR2 SYGVKD. This CDR3 is CATHRAGATDTQYF. The CDR3 DNA sequence: TGTGCCACCCACCGGGCGGGGGCCACAGATACGCAGTATTTT.

This clonotype appeared a few times. The chain uses TRBV10-3 and TRBJ2-5, with no clear D. Trimming cost V 2 bases and J 5 bases, with 9 bases left between them. The CDR3 runs to 13 residues. Germline V lookup: CDR1 ENHRY, CDR2 SYGVKD. The DNA for the CDR3 is TGTGCCATCAGTGAGGGCATCGGGGAGACCCAGTACTTC. This sequence encodes CAISEGIGETQYF.

This chain uses TRBV30 with TRBJ2-5, with D possibly TRBD2 on 6 matching bases. This CDR3 is 13 amino acids long. CDR1 is GTSNPN and CDR2 is SVGIG in the germline V gene (reference sequence). Trimming removed 4 bases from V and 1 base from J, with 10 bases in between. CDR3 DNA: TGTGCCTGGACTAACGGGGGCCAAGAGACCCAGTACTTC. Translation gives CAWTNGGQETQYF.